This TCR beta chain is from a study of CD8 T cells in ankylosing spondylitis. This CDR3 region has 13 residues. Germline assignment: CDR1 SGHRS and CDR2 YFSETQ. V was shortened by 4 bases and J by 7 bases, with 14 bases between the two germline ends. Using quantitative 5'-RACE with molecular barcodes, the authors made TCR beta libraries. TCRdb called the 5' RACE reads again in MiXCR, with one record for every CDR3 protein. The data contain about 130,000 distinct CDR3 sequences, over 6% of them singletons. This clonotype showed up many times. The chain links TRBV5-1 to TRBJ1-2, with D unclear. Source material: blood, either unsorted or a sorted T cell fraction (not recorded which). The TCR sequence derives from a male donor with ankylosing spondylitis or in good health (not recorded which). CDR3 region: CASSVGRPGGYTF. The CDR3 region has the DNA TGCGCCAGCAGCGTAGGACGGCCTGGTGGCTACACCTTC.